This T cell receptor (beta chain) was documented in a study of blood T cells in healthy people across ages (dated by TCRdb to the mid-2010s). Study-wide context: Template switching captured roughly one uniquely barcoded TCR beta cDNA molecule per two T cells in model experiments. Using deep sequencing normalized with unique cDNA molecular identifiers, the study measured how TCR beta repertoire diversity changes with age. The donors were split into four age groups: young (average around 17 years), middle-aged (around 40), aged (roughly 60) and long-lived (under 85). To avoid experimental bias, donors of different ages were distributed randomly across sequencing lanes. The study analyzed two additional independent replicas of 1 million unique cDNA reads from the same blood draw for two donors, one aged 18 to 30 and one aged 80 or older.

In the case of this clonotype: What this receptor recognizes is not known. Base qualities were left out, and no much larger clone turns up one base away.

V is clipped by 0 bases and J by 0 bases, and the sequence between their germline boundaries is 13 bases long. The CDR3 sequence holds 17 residues, the cysteine and phenylalanine included. The DNA shown is the 51-base CDR3, in frame from base 1. The germline V gene encodes CDR1 LGHNA and CDR2 YNFKEQ. Findings and caveats that apply to the study as a whole: Because profiling used bulk unsorted PBMCs, naive and antigen-experienced compartments could not be compared conclusively. The long-lived group showed more naive CD4+ T cells, fewer expanded clones and increased TCR diversity than the aged group, suggesting age selection. Because donor CMV infection status was unknown, age-related changes in expanded clonotypes were potentially confounded. As age increased, observed TCR beta diversity per million T cells dropped in a roughly linear way, and a significant reduction was already evident by age 40. Estimates of total diversity from one million sequenced T cells were regarded as lower bounds and underestimates. The percentage of naive T cells measured by flow cytometry correlated strongly with observed TCR beta diversity.

Donors were a few dozen systemically healthy Caucasian individuals from Russia aged roughly 6 to 90 years. Each donor gave ten milliliters of peripheral blood, collected into EDTA-treated Vacutainer tubes. Ficoll-Paque density-gradient centrifugation was used to isolate PBMCs, with at least 6.5 million obtained per sample. Trizol reagent was used to extract total RNA from PBMCs, with at least 6 micrograms per sample. For every donor, flow cytometry on a PBMC aliquot measured the percentage of naive CD45RAhigh/CD27high T cells. Libraries were built with 5' RACE. A second PCR of about 7 to 12 cycles was run with a J-beta primer mix and a sample-barcoded 5' primer. A unique molecular identifier was introduced onto each TCR beta cDNA molecule by a template-switch 5' adaptor carrying 12 random nucleotides. At least 2.5 million CDR3-containing paired-end reads were obtained from each sample. The Mint cDNA synthesis kit, primed by a TRBC-specific oligonucleotide, was used to synthesize first-strand cDNA from all RNA. Following uracil-DNA glycosylase treatment, all cDNA underwent a first 18-cycle PCR with the universal primers M1SS and BC2_uni_R. On the study's bioinformatics: For normalization, 1 million high-quality reads, each with a distinct molecular identifier, were randomly selected from each sample. Reads sharing molecular identifiers were discarded rather than binned into consensus sequences. MiTCR, set to a Q25 quality threshold and the strictest error-elimination algorithm, was used for CDR3 identification, clonotype clustering and error correction. A nonparametric unseen species model with Euler transformation was used to estimate lower-bound total TCR beta diversity. The public reads were reanalyzed by TCRdb: fastp trimming at Q25, MiXCR alignment, in-frame beta chains only. Merged by CDR3 protein, the rows form single entries marked with the most common genes and DNA. The V and J calls and clone size are TCRdb's, not the authors'. The sample table holds around 1,800,000 distinct CDR3 sequences, of which about two fifths were seen once. The top ten clones comprise under 25% of the sample.

The sequence links TRBV4-2 to TRBJ2-3; there is no confident call for the D gene. This clonotype was sampled from a human donor in good health. The sequenced sample consisted of blood. This receptor carries the CDR3 CASSQDRGRMSTDTQYF. The nucleotide sequence is given as TGTGCCAGCAGCCAAGATCGAGGCAGGATGAGCACAGATACGCAGTATTTT.